This T cell receptor beta chain was documented in a study of cytomegalovirus exposure and HLA in healthy donors. Across the whole study: A subsequent analysis reported that the 95 to 150 validation repertoires were produced on the same platform that had also been used for the roughly 700 first-cohort repertoires.

About this clone itself: The antigen remains unidentified.

Clones were read by immunoSEQ multiplex PCR, and TCRdb kept only the in-frame ones, dropping some. The sample has 150,000 or so clones, 80% to 90% seen once. Germline lookup yields CDR1 SEHNR and CDR2 FQNEAQ (reference sequence). V lost 1 base, J lost 3 bases, and 1 base stayed unmatched. This CDR3 region has 15 residues. Points from the study as a whole: The study found most TCR sequences rare, yet found some public TCRs in many donors.

The sequence came from a woman under 30 in good health and CMV-seropositive. The chain is built from TRBV7-9 and TRBJ1-5; the match to TRBD1 covers 9 bases. Sequenced input: PBMCs. The CDR3: CASSLGTGVNQPQHF. CDR3 coding DNA: TGTGCCAGCAGCTTAGGGACAGGGGTCAATCAGCCCCAGCATTTT.